The source of this TCR beta chain is a study of T cells after yellow fever vaccination. MiXCR was run by TCRdb on the 5' RACE reads, yielding one entry per CDR3 protein. The sample includes 340,000 or so distinct CDR3 sequences, under 15% of them seen just once. The CDR3 extends over 15 amino acids. V gave up 2 bases and J gave up 4 bases; unmatched junction bases: 4. Per germline, CDR1 KGHSY and CDR2 FQNENV. Sequenced material: CD4+ T cells sorted from PBMCs, taken 15 days after the yellow fever booster vaccination. The origin of this receptor is a man younger than 30 who received the YFV17D yellow fever vaccine. The V and J genes are TRBV16 and TRBJ1-4; 7 nucleotides agree with TRBD1. This CDR3 is CASSQGTADNEKLFF. The CDR3 DNA is TGTGCCAGCAGCCAAGGGACAGCAGATAATGAAAAACTGTTTTTT. Based on the CDR3 plus reference TRBV16 and TRBJ1-4, the full variable domain is GEEVAQTPKHLVRGEGQKAKLYCAPIKGHSYVFWYQQVLKNEFKFLISFQNENVFDETGMPKERFSAKCLPNSPCSLEIQATKLEDSAVYFCASSQGTADNEKLFFGSGTQLSVL.